This T cell receptor beta chain originates from a study of T-cell reconstitution after alpha-beta-depleted transplantation in children. Unique molecular identifiers were incorporated during preparation of the TCRbeta library. TCRdb re-called the PCR reads through MiXCR, storing one row per CDR3 protein. The table lists around 440,000 distinct CDR3 sequences, roughly 17% of them singletons. The specimen was PBMCs, mostly from graft donor cells, collected 360 days after TCRalphabeta/CD19-depleted stem cell transplant. The origin of this receptor is a boy under three years old who had a stem cell transplant for Wiskott-Aldrich syndrome, so the T cells may come from the graft donor.

CDR3 DNA: TGTGCCAGCAGCTTCTTGGGGGTTGGAAACACCATATATTTT. This codes for CASSFLGVGNTIYF. The rearrangement links TRBV5-6 to TRBJ1-3, with D perhaps TRBD1 (5 bases). The CDR3 extends over 14 amino acids. Trimming cost V 2 bases and J 3 bases, with 9 bases left between them. From germline, CDR1 is SGHDT and CDR2 YYEEEE.